One sample yielded the 29 T cell receptor beta chains listed below, sequenced in a study of blood T cell repertoires in COVID-19 (dated by TCRdb to the early 2020s). Libraries were prepared through the immunoSEQ multiplex PCR assay. This is the immuneACCESS table as TCRdb keeps it, with only in-frame sequences that have V and J called. A part of the clones is gone; compared with another copy, unresolved V genes explain less than half, and the rest is unexplained. This sample has about 170,000 clones in its table, and 80% to 90% of those were observed once. Of the sample, approximately 3.3% falls within the top ten clones. The sample comprised peripheral blood. Every receptor here comes from a man aged 18 to 29 with active or convalescent COVID-19.

The rearrangement uses TRBV27 and TRBJ2-2; 8 bases match TRBD1. CDR1 is MNHEY and CDR2 is SMNVEV in the germline V gene (reference sequence). This CDR3 has 15 amino acids. V shed 7 bases, J shed 2 bases, and the junction held 6 bases outside the gene matches. CDR3 coding DNA: TGTGCCAGCACCCCAGGGGGCTTTAACACCGGGGAGCTGTTTTTT. This translates into CASTPGGFNTGELFF.

The chain has TRBV28 and TRBJ1-2; D is unresolved. This CDR3 has 14 residues. Germline CDR1 MDHEN, CDR2 SYDVKM. V was trimmed by 2 bases and J by 4 bases, leaving 11 bases between them. In DNA, the CDR3 is TGTGCCAGCAGTTTACCCCCAAGCGTCTATGGCTACACCTTC. It translates to CASSLPPSVYGYTF.

This clone was picked up a small number of times. This chain links TRBV9 with TRBJ1-5; 8 bases are shared with TRBD1. The CDR3 runs 15 residues. Germline CDR1 SGDLS, CDR2 YYNGEE. V shed 0 bases, J shed 6 bases, and the junction held 5 bases outside the gene matches. CDR3 nucleotides: TGTGCCAGCAGCGTAGGTGGAGGACAGGGTCAGCCCCAGCATTTT. Translating it yields CASSVGGGQGQPQHF.

The chain couples TRBV20-1 to TRBJ1-1; 9 bases map to TRBD1. With 3 bases clipped from V and 4 bases from J, the junction kept 6 bases outside the gene matches. This CDR3 has 14 amino acids. CDR1 is DFQATT and CDR2 is SNEGSKA in the germline V gene (reference sequence). In DNA, the CDR3 is TGCAGTGCTAGTAGGACAGGGGCGGGCACTGAAGCTTTCTTT. As protein: CSASRTGAGTEAFF.

The chain carries TRBV5-6 and TRBJ2-1, with D possibly TRBD2 on 6 matching bases. Between the trimmed V and J ends, which lost 2 bases and 0 bases, there was a span of 9 bases. The CDR3 contains 15 residues. Per germline, CDR1 SGHDT and CDR2 YYEEEE. The CDR3 DNA reads TGTGCCAGCAGCTTTCGGGGAGGCTCCTACAATGAGCAGTTCTTC. Its protein product is CASSFRGGSYNEQFF.

The rearrangement uses TRBV2 and TRBJ2-1; D remains ambiguous. V dropped 4 bases and J dropped 9 bases, with 13 bases sitting between them. The germline V gene encodes CDR1 SNHLY and CDR2 FYNNEI. The CDR3 has 13 amino acids. CDR3: CASSVVTGGEQFF. CDR3 sequence (DNA): TGTGCCAGCAGTGTAGTGACGGGTGGTGAGCAGTTCTTC.

The chain carries TRBV28 and TRBJ1-3; D uncertain. The V gene's germline CDR1 is MDHEN and CDR2 SYDVKM. V lost 3 bases and J 2 bases, leaving 8 bases between the germline ends. CDR3 size: 14 residues. The CDR3 sequence: CASSFPGAGNTIYF. The CDR3 DNA reads TGTGCCAGCAGTTTCCCAGGCGCTGGAAACACCATATATTTT.

The chain uses TRBV7-9 and TRBJ1-5; 8 bases align to TRBD1. Looked up from germline, CDR1 is SEHNR and CDR2 is FQNEAQ (reference sequence). The CDR3 loop spans 16 amino acids. The trim removed 5 bases at V and 3 bases at J, leaving 9 bases unmatched. As DNA, the CDR3 is TGTGCCAGCAGCCCTGTCGGGACAGGATTCAATCAGCCCCAGCATTTT. Protein: CASSPVGTGFNQPQHF.

This clone was counted a single time. The chain is built from TRBV30 and TRBJ1-5; D is ambiguous. CDR3 length: 14 residues. Trimming cost V 1 base and J 6 bases, with 13 bases left between them. Germline CDR1 and CDR2: GTSNPN and SVGIG (reference sequence). CDR3 residues: CAWSGWREGQPQHF. The CDR3 coding sequence is TGTGCCTGGAGTGGTTGGAGGGAAGGTCAGCCCCAGCATTTT.

The chain is built from TRBV24-1 and TRBJ1-5, with TRBD1 matching 9 bases. Germline V lookup: CDR1 KGHDR, CDR2 SFDVKD. Trimming removed 5 bases from V and 3 bases from J; junction bases left unmatched: 1. The CDR3 extends over 14 amino acids. The CDR3 nucleotides are TGTGCCACCAGTGGGACAGGGGTCAATCAGCCCCAGCATTTT. It is translated as CATSGTGVNQPQHF.

The chain employs TRBV7-7 and TRBJ2-1; D is possibly TRBD2 (6 bases). This CDR3 contains 14 residues. Germline V CDR1 and CDR2: SSHAT, FNYEAQ (reference sequence). V was trimmed by 0 bases and J by 9 bases, leaving 12 bases between them. The CDR3 loop is CASSLALGEVEQFF. CDR3 in DNA: TGTGCCAGCAGCTTAGCGCTCGGGGAGGTTGAGCAGTTCTTC. Full variable domain (missing parts from reference TRBV7-7 and TRBJ2-1): GAGVSQSPRYKVTKRGQDVTLRCDPISSHATLYWYQQALGQGPEFLTYFNYEAQPDKSGLPSDRFSAERPEGSISTLTIQRTEQRDSAMYRCASSLALGEVEQFFGPGTRLTVL.

The rearrangement links TRBV7-2 to TRBJ1-1; D not resolved. The V gene lost 2 bases and the J gene lost 6 bases, with 10 bases spanning the gap. Germline V gene data show CDR1 as SGHTA and CDR2 as FQGNSA. The CDR3 runs 13 residues. The CDR3 nucleotides read TGTGCCAGCAGCTTAACCCAGCGGGCTGAAGCTTTCTTT. Translation: CASSLTQRAEAFF.

This clone was observed a single time. The chain recombines TRBV4-1 with TRBJ1-6; TRBD1 matches 10 bases. The CDR3 loop spans 16 amino acids. The germline V gene encodes CDR1 MGHRA and CDR2 YSYEKL. With 2 bases clipped from V and 9 bases from J, the junction kept 7 bases outside the gene matches. CDR3 sequence reads: CASSQRQGAYGSPLHF. DNA of the CDR3: TGCGCCAGCAGCCAACGACAGGGGGCTTATGGTTCACCCCTCCACTTT.

The chain carries TRBV5-1 and TRBJ2-2; TRBD1 is a possible D gene (5 bases). Germline CDR1 and CDR2: SGHRS and YFSETQ. There are 16 residues in the CDR3. V lost 0 bases to trimming and J lost 0 bases, with 9 bases between them. The CDR3 DNA reads as TGCGCCAGCAGCTTGGAGGGGCCTACGAACACCGGGGAGCTGTTTTTT. Translated, it gives CASSLEGPTNTGELFF.

This chain connects TRBV11-2 to TRBJ2-1; TRBD2 might be the D (6 bases). Germline V lookup: CDR1 SGHAT, CDR2 FQNNGV. Deletions cut 6 bases from V and 2 bases from J, with 11 bases between. This CDR3 is built from 14 residues. The CDR3 nucleotides read TGTGCCAGCAGTCGCGGGGCAACCTACAATGAGCAGTTCTTC. Translating it yields CASSRGATYNEQFF.

The genes are TRBV2 and TRBJ1-2; TRBD1 matches at 7 bases. This CDR3 is built from 12 residues. From germline, CDR1 is SNHLY and CDR2 FYNNEI. J gave up 10 bases and V 7 bases, and 9 bases lay outside the gene matches. The chain's CDR3 is CASTSDRLNYTF. The DNA for the CDR3 is TGTGCCAGCACTTCGGACAGGTTAAACTACACCTTC.

The V call is TRBV5-3, the J call TRBJ1-1; D gene uncertain. TRBV5-3 is an open reading frame whose function is uncertain. The CDR3 contains 19 residues. V shed 3 bases and J shed 4 bases, with 28 bases lying between them. CDR3 sequence reads: CARSSPSFWLQQISTEAFF. CDR3 nucleotides: TGTGCCAGAAGCTCACCCTCGTTCTGGCTCCAACAAATATCCACTGAAGCTTTCTTT.

The chain employs TRBV24-1 and TRBJ2-1, with 8 bases identical to TRBD2. Germline-derived CDR1 and CDR2 are KGHDR and SFDVKD. The CDR3 loop spans 13 amino acids. V lost 8 bases, J lost 9 bases, and 8 bases stayed unmatched. CDR3 DNA: TGTGCCACCAAAGGGGAGCGGGAGAGTGAGCAGTTCTTC. This translates into CATKGERESEQFF.

This chain connects TRBV7-2 to TRBJ2-3, with 8 bases that match TRBD2. The CDR3 has 14 residues. The V gene's germline CDR1 is SGHTA and CDR2 FQGNSA. V gave up 5 bases and J gave up 0 bases; unmatched junction bases: 1. The CDR3 sequence is CASSTGGSTDTQYF. Here the CDR3 DNA reads TGTGCCAGCAGCACGGGAGGGAGCACAGATACGCAGTATTTT.

In this sample, this clone turned up a few times. The chain employs TRBV12-3 or TRBV12-4 and TRBJ1-2; possible D gene TRBD1, 5 bases. Trimming took 7 bases from V and 4 from J, leaving 13 bases between them. This CDR3 comprises 13 residues. CDR3 loop: CASKMAGSYGYTF. The CDR3 DNA follows: TGTGCCAGCAAAATGGCAGGGTCCTATGGCTACACCTTC.

Points on this clone: The sample has other DNA sequences that encode this CDR3 too. The V call is TRBV18, the J call TRBJ1-1; unclear D gene. V was pared by 2 bases and J by 0 bases, with 4 bases between. Germline V gives CDR1 KGHSH, CDR2 LQKENI. The CDR3 is 13 residues long. Here the CDR3 DNA reads TGTGCCAGCTCACCAAGCCTGAACACTGAAGCTTTCTTT. Protein: CASSPSLNTEAFF.

The CDR3 DNA reads TGTGCCAGCAGTTATGTTCAGGGCATGAACACTGAAGCTTTCTTT. Translated: CASSYVQGMNTEAFF. The V gene is TRBV6-2 or TRBV6-3, the J gene TRBJ1-1; possible D gene TRBD1, 5 bases. This CDR3 has 15 residues. V was shortened by 3 bases and J by 0 bases, with 11 bases between the two germline ends. Germline values: CDR1 MNHEY, CDR2 SVGEGT.

V usage is TRBV4-2 and J usage is TRBJ2-7, with D possibly being TRBD1 (6 bases). Trimming shortened V by 8 bases and J by 6 bases, and 20 bases separated the two germline ends. The CDR3 totals 14 residues. CDR1 and CDR2 (germline): LGHNA, YNFKEQ. The CDR3 nucleotides read TGTGCCAGCGGACACAGGGAAAGATCTGGCGAGCAGTACTTC. Translation gives CASGHRERSGEQYF.

The rearrangement uses TRBV3-1 (or the pseudogene TRBV3-2) and TRBJ1-1, with D uncertain. V shed 0 bases and J shed 10 bases, with 15 bases lying between them. The CDR3 consists of 14 residues. Per germline, CDR1 LGHDT and CDR2 YNNKEL (reference sequence). CDR3 residues: CASSQDFGRNAAFF. The CDR3 region has the DNA TGTGCCAGCAGCCAAGACTTCGGGAGGAACGCAGCTTTCTTT.

The gene calls are TRBV6-6 and TRBJ2-7; D remains ambiguous. CDR3 length: 11 amino acids. In germline, CDR1 is MNHNY, CDR2 SVGAGI (reference sequence). V lost 3 bases, J lost 3 bases, and 3 bases lay in between. CDR3 protein: CASSYLYEQYF. CDR3 sequence (DNA): TGTGCCAGCAGTTATCTCTACGAGCAGTACTTC.

The V and J genes are TRBV7-7 and TRBJ2-3; 7 bases are a match to TRBD2. Germline CDR1 reads SSHAT; CDR2 reads FNYEAQ (reference sequence). The V and J ends lost 5 bases and 2 bases, in that order; junction bases with no gene match: 7. CDR3 length: 15 amino acids. CDR3 region: CASSQGTNPTDTQYF. The CDR3 DNA follows: TGTGCCAGCAGCCAAGGGACTAACCCCACAGATACGCAGTATTTT.

The chain employs TRBV4-2 and TRBJ2-3; 12 bases agree with TRBD2. Unmatched junction bases numbered 15, after V lost 2 bases and J lost 0 bases. Germline CDR1 LGHNA, CDR2 YNFKEQ. The CDR3 sequence is 21 residues long. CDR3 amino acids: CASSQPLRLAGADSSTDTQYF. CDR3 coding DNA: TGTGCCAGCAGCCAACCCCTTCGACTAGCGGGGGCTGACTCTAGCACAGATACGCAGTATTTT.

The chain uses TRBV7-6 and TRBJ1-4; D might be TRBD1 (6 bases). The V gene lost 2 bases and the J gene lost 4 bases, with 11 bases spanning the gap. Germline CDR1 is SGHVS and CDR2 is FNYEAQ. The length of the CDR3 is 15 residues. The DNA for the CDR3 is TGTGCCAGCAGCTTATTCGGACAGTTTAATGAAAAACTGTTTTTT. Translation gives CASSLFGQFNEKLFF.

CDR3 in amino acids: CASTYGQSFGGYTF. The CDR3 DNA is TGTGCCAGCACGTATGGACAGTCTTTTGGAGGCTACACCTTC. The genes are TRBV28 and TRBJ1-2, with D possibly TRBD1 on 6 matching bases. Germline values: CDR1 MDHEN, CDR2 SYDVKM. V was clipped by 7 bases and J by 8 bases, with 20 bases between them. CDR3 length: 14 amino acids.